This entry lists 6 T cell receptor beta chains sequenced from one sample in a study of cytomegalovirus exposure and HLA in healthy donors. PCR used 60 Vbeta primers and 13 Jbeta primers. Libraries were prepared by immunoSEQ multiplex PCR; TCRdb keeps only in-frame clonotypes and omits some of them. Of about 170,000 clones in the sample, around 83% were seen once. Material: PBMCs. These receptors were obtained from a man aged 25-45 years in good health and CMV-seropositive.

The rearrangement links TRBV7-2 to TRBJ2-2, with a possible D match to TRBD2 (6 bases). The CDR3 length is 13 residues. Germline V gene data show CDR1 as SGHTA and CDR2 as FQGNSA. The V end lost 5 bases, the J end lost 7 bases, and 11 bases lay between the germline ends. The chain's CDR3 is CASSPASVGELFF. In DNA form, the CDR3 reads TGTGCCAGCAGCCCAGCTAGCGTCGGGGAGCTGTTTTTT.

The genes are TRBV7-9 and TRBJ2-5; possible D gene TRBD1, 6 bases. V shed 5 bases and J shed 5 bases, with 15 bases lying between them. The germline gives CDR1 SEHNR, CDR2 FQNEAQ (reference sequence). This CDR3 has 14 residues. The CDR3 loop reads CASSPQTGTETQYF. The CDR3 DNA reads as TGTGCCAGCAGCCCCCAAACAGGGACCGAGACCCAGTACTTC.

The CDR3 nucleotides are TGTGCCATCAGTGTGGAGCGGGTAGCCTACAATGAGCAGTTCTTC. The encoded protein is CAISVERVAYNEQFF. The V gene is TRBV10-3, the J gene TRBJ2-1, with D tentatively TRBD2 (6 bases). Trimming pared 4 bases from V and 2 bases from J, leaving 12 bases between. The CDR3 covers 15 residues. The germline V gene has CDR1 ENHRY and CDR2 SYGVKD.

The chain employs TRBV21-1 and TRBJ1-5. TRBV21-1 corresponds to a pseudogene. The CDR3 has 19 residues. CDR3 sequence (DNA): TGTGCCAGCAGCAAAACTCGGAGGAGGGACTCGGACCGGGATCAGCCCCAGCATTTT. Protein product: CASSKTRRRDSDRDQPQHF.

The genes are TRBV29-1 and TRBJ1-2, with 7 bases aligning to TRBD1. The CDR3 spans 13 residues. J was trimmed by 1 base and V by 5 bases; bases with no gene match: 4. The germline V gene has CDR1 SQVTM and CDR2 ANQGSEA. The CDR3 loop reads CSVTTGNNYGYTF. CDR3 DNA: TGCAGCGTTACGACAGGGAATAACTATGGCTACACCTTC.

Only one count was recorded for this clone. The rearrangement joins TRBV5-1 to TRBJ2-5; 11 bases fit TRBD2. With V trimmed by 1 base and J by 5 bases, 1 base remained unmatched. The germline CDR1 and CDR2 sequences are SGHRS and YFSETQ. CDR3 length: 14 amino acids. The CDR3 sequence is CASSLSSGRETQYF. CDR3 nucleotide sequence: TGCGCCAGCAGCTTGTCTAGCGGGAGGGAGACCCAGTACTTC.